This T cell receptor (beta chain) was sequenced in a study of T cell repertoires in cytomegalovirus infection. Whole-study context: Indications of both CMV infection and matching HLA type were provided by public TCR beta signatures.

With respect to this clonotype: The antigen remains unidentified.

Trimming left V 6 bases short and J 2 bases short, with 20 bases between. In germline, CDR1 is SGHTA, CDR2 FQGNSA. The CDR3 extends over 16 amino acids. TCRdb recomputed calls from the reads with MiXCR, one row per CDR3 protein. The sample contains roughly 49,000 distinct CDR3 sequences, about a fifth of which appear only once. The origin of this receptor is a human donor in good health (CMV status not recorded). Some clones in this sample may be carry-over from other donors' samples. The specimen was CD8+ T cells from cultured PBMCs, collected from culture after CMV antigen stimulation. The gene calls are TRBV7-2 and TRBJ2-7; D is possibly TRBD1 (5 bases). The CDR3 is CASSFLSGKLTYEQYF. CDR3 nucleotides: TGTGCCAGCAGTTTTCTCTCAGGGAAGTTAACCTACGAGCAGTACTTC.